What follows describes a single T cell receptor beta chain. V was trimmed by 5 bases and J by 8 bases, leaving 16 bases between them. The CDR3 has 14 amino acids. Germline V gives CDR1 MNHEY, CDR2 SVGAGI. Sequenced by immunoSEQ multiplex PCR; TCRdb stores in-frame clones only, minus some. The data show 60,000 to 65,000 clones, roughly 80% seen once. These data belong to a study of blood T cell repertoires in COVID-19. Across the study: The United States, Italy and Spain provided the acute and convalescent COVID-19 samples.

The sample was peripheral blood. This rearrangement joins TRBV6-5 to TRBJ1-3; tentative D call: TRBD1 (5 bases). This TCR derives from a man aged 60 to 69 with COVID-19, enrolled during active disease. CDR3 loop: CASSITLAGDTIYF. The CDR3 DNA is TGTGCCAGCAGTATCACCTTGGCGGGGGACACCATATATTTT.